Described below is a single TCR beta chain sequence and its context. The antigen remains unidentified. The CDR3 has 15 residues. Trimming pared 0 bases from V and 4 bases from J, leaving 13 bases between. Germline V gives CDR1 SGHRS, CDR2 YFSETQ. This sample is drawn from a study of shared clonotypes between healthy human individuals. Overall study results and limits: Between a handful of donors, naive CD4 clonotypes were shared at a level of approximately 5%. Only blood was sampled; tissue repertoires likely differ.

Every immunoSEQ plate was one replicate of a subset's evenly spread DNA. The protocol was immunoSEQ multiplex PCR, while the TCRdb copy is restricted to in-frame clones and leaves out a portion. The profile shows approximately 2.5 million clones, over 85% of them singletons. The origin of this receptor is a man aged 18 to 35 in good health. Some clones in this sample may be carry-over from other donors' samples. Material: naive CD4+ T cells from PBMCs. The subset denotes: CD45RA+ positively selected. V and J are TRBV5-1 and TRBJ1-1; no clear D gene. The CDR3 here is CASSLVAGSVTEAFF. The CDR3 nucleotides read TGCGCCAGCAGCTTGGTAGCGGGGTCGGTCACTGAAGCTTTCTTT.